This TCR beta chain was sequenced during a study of cytomegalovirus exposure and HLA in healthy donors. The CDR3 is 15 amino acids. CDR1 is SGHRS, CDR2 YFSETQ, per germline. Germline trimming cut 4 bases from V and 5 bases from J; bases unmatched to any gene: 7. Produced via immunoSEQ multiplex PCR; TCRdb's table is partial and in-frame only. The table shows 300,000 to 400,000 clones, with roughly 85% occurring only once. This rearrangement joins TRBV5-1 to TRBJ2-7; TRBD2 matches 12 bases. Source material: PBMCs. This sequence was found in a woman younger than 35 in good health and CMV-seronegative. The DNA of the CDR3 is TGCGCCAGCAGCCCGGGACTAGCGGGTAAAAACGAGCAGTACTTC. Translating gives CASSPGLAGKNEQYF.